Sequencing of this T cell receptor beta chain was carried out in a study of regulatory T cells in long-lasting Graves disease. The wider study: Disease was considered persistent Graves' disease after over 5 years of antithyroid drugs (with positive TSH receptor antibodies).

Construction of TCR beta libraries relied on iRepertoire HTBI primers and on Arm-PCR targeting CDR3 regions. MiXCR was run by TCRdb on the multiplex PCR reads, yielding one entry per CDR3 protein. The sample lists fewer than 450,000 distinct CDR3 sequences, less than 25% occurring once. Specified time point: persistent/refractory GD, antithyroid drugs over 5 years with positive TRAb. The authors made the TCR library using RNA they extracted from PBMCs. The source is a female donor with Graves disease. Sequencing used peripheral blood mononuclear cells (PBMCs), obtained when the disease was refractory, from a patient treated with antithyroid drugs.

CDR3 in amino acids: CASSQDTRNWGEAFF. The CDR3 DNA sequence: TGCGCCAGCAGCCAAGATACGAGGAATTGGGGTGAAGCTTTCTTT. The chain is built from TRBV4-1 and TRBJ1-1; D is ambiguous. This CDR3 contains 15 residues. From germline, CDR1 is MGHRA and CDR2 YSYEKL. Trimming took off 0 bases at V and 7 bases at J, with 15 bases between the two ends.